This T cell receptor beta chain was sequenced for a study of cytomegalovirus exposure and HLA in healthy donors. The J segment lost 3 bases and the V segment lost 2 bases, leaving 4 bases of the junction unmatched. The CDR3 contains 15 residues. Per the germline V gene, CDR1 is MNHEY and CDR2 is SVGAGI. The PCR had 60 Vbeta and 13 Jbeta primers. The repertoire was sequenced with immunoSEQ multiplex PCR; TCRdb's copy has only in-frame clones and lacks some. The sample has approximately 30,000 clones. The TCR sequence derives from a woman aged 40 to 50 in good health and CMV-seropositive. The chain combines TRBV6-5 with TRBJ2-4, with 7 bases lining up with TRBD2. Sequencing used PBMCs. The CDR3 protein is CASSYGGRDKNIQYF. The CDR3 nucleotides read TGTGCCAGCAGTTACGGGGGGAGGGACAAAAACATTCAGTACTTC.